What follows are 30 T cell receptor beta chains derived from one specimen sequenced in a study of T cell clusters in autoimmune cytopenias. TRB was amplified from roughly 250 ng of peripheral blood genomic DNA per sample. One tube held mixed TRB-A and TRB-B primer pools for touch-down PCR. Following a re-call of the multiplex PCR reads, TCRdb has one entry per CDR3 protein and lacks DNA. In all, the sample yields more than 7,500 distinct CDR3 sequences. The sequencing sample was made of peripheral blood. Receptors originate from a human donor with an autoimmune cytopenia or autoimmune hepatitis (not recorded which).

This clonotype is called medium-sized based on its frequency. CDR3 residues: CASSPAGVNQPQHF. The rearrangement links TRBV5-6 to TRBJ1-5; TCRdb lists TRBD1, though no DNA is available to test this call. This CDR3 has 14 amino acids. Germline V lookup: CDR1 SGHDT, CDR2 YYEEEE.

The chain recombines TRBV20-1 with TRBJ2-1. The length of the CDR3 is 14 residues. Germline V gene data show CDR1 as DFQATT and CDR2 as SNEGSKA (reference sequence). Here the CDR3 reads CSASSFTSYNEQFF.

By frequency, this clonotype registers medium-sized (0.01 to 0.1%). The chain is built from TRBV12-3 or TRBV12-4 and TRBJ1-5. The CDR3 length is 12 residues. CDR3 protein: CASTTGGQPQHF.

The gene calls are TRBV6-5 and TRBJ1-2. CDR1 MNHEY and CDR2 SVGAGI come from the germline V gene. This CDR3 has 13 amino acids. This chain's CDR3 is CASSYSGTTGYTF.

Frequency places this clonotype as medium-sized. This chain connects TRBV6-1 to TRBJ1-2; the D gene TCRdb calls, TRBD1, cannot be checked with no DNA. The CDR3 is 18 amino acids. Germline-derived CDR1 and CDR2 are MNHNS and SASEGT. CDR3 sequence reads: CASSTHPRPRQELYGYTF.

This chain connects TRBV20-1 to TRBJ1-5; the TCRdb call, TRBD1, lacks DNA for checking. Germline CDR1 is DFQATT and CDR2 is SNEGSKA (reference sequence). The CDR3 consists of 14 residues. The CDR3: CSARWDRGRQPQHF.

This sequence joins TRBV30 and TRBJ2-4; the TCRdb call, TRBD2, lacks DNA for checking. Germline lookup yields CDR1 GTSNPN and CDR2 SVGIG (reference sequence). This CDR3 spans 11 amino acids. The CDR3 here is CACQGLEIQYF.

Judged by frequency, this clonotype is medium-sized (0.01 to 0.1%). The genes are TRBV18 and TRBJ2-3; no DNA is available, so the TRBD1 call from TCRdb remains unchecked. The CDR3 spans 16 residues. The germline CDR1 and CDR2 sequences are KGHSH and LQKENI. This CDR3 reads CASSPRQGAITDTQYF.

By frequency, this clonotype registers medium-sized. J is TRBJ2-7 and V is TRBV19; TCRdb returns TRBD1, unconfirmable since there is no DNA. Germline V gene data show CDR1 as LNHDA and CDR2 as SQIVND (reference sequence). There are 15 residues in the CDR3. The CDR3 is CASGTGGSPSYEQYF.

Frequency places this clonotype as medium-sized. The gene calls are TRBV5-5 and TRBJ1-2; TCRdb gives TRBD1 as the D gene, but with no DNA this cannot be confirmed. This CDR3 is 17 amino acids long. Germline V CDR1 and CDR2: SGHKS, YYEKEE (reference sequence). CDR3 residues: CASRTGHKQGANYGYTF.

The chain couples TRBV18 to TRBJ1-6; TCRdb picks TRBD1, but there is no DNA to check that call. Germline assignment: CDR1 KGHSH and CDR2 LQKENI. The CDR3 contains 14 residues. The chain's CDR3 is CASSETVNNSPLHF.

The chain couples TRBV10-2 to TRBJ1-5. Germline V gene sequence: CDR1 WSHSY, CDR2 SAAADI. The CDR3 is made up of 15 amino acids. The CDR3 spells CASNQDGSSNQPQHF.

This clonotype counts as medium-sized by frequency. The rearrangement uses TRBV28 and TRBJ2-2. Per germline, CDR1 MDHEN and CDR2 SYDVKM. The CDR3 contains 17 residues. The CDR3 protein is CASSSPVGQRHTGELFF.

The chain couples TRBV12-3 or TRBV12-4 to TRBJ1-6; TCRdb reports TRBD1, a call that lacks DNA to check it against. There are 14 residues in the CDR3. The CDR3 loop is CASSPKLRGSPLHF.

This chain joins TRBV6-6 and TRBJ1-2. This CDR3 contains 13 residues. Germline CDR1 is MNHNY and CDR2 is SVGAGI (reference sequence). CDR3: CASSEGFNYGYTF.

Its frequency marks this clonotype as medium-sized. The chain has TRBV19 and TRBJ1-4. The CDR3 runs to 15 residues. Looked up from germline, CDR1 is LNHDA and CDR2 is SQIVND (reference sequence). The chain's CDR3 is CASSLASEANEKLFF.

The CDR3 spells CASSPNSGQPSTGYNSPLHF. V usage is TRBV27 and J usage is TRBJ1-6; TCRdb picks TRBD1, but there is no DNA to check that call. The V gene's germline CDR1 is MNHEY and CDR2 SMNVEV (reference sequence). This CDR3 is 20 amino acids long.

This rearrangement joins TRBV12-3 or TRBV12-4 to TRBJ2-2; absent DNA, TCRdb's TRBD1 call cannot be checked. This CDR3 region has 17 residues. The CDR3 here is CASSLASFGGHTGELFF.

This clonotype is labeled medium-sized based on frequency. The V and J genes are TRBV29-1 and TRBJ2-7; TCRdb reports TRBD1, a call that lacks DNA to check it against. This CDR3 contains 14 residues. Germline CDR1 reads SQVTM; CDR2 reads ANQGSEA. CDR3: CSVAPGQGLYEQYF.

The CDR3: CASSPPPDRVSTEAFF. The chain couples TRBV18 to TRBJ1-1; TCRdb's D call of TRBD1 is untestable without DNA. There are 16 residues in the CDR3. The V gene's germline CDR1 is KGHSH and CDR2 LQKENI.

Considering frequency, this clonotype is medium-sized. The rearrangement links TRBV5-4 to TRBJ2-2; the TCRdb call, TRBD1, lacks DNA for checking. The CDR3 is 15 residues long. The germline CDR1 and CDR2 sequences are SGHNT and YYREEE (reference sequence). CDR3: CASSLRGLNTGELFF.

Considering frequency, this clonotype is medium-sized. The V gene is TRBV19, the J gene TRBJ1-2; absent DNA, TCRdb's TRBD1 call cannot be checked. The germline V gene has CDR1 LNHDA and CDR2 SQIVND (reference sequence). CDR3 length: 13 amino acids. CDR3 protein: CASSILPGNGYTF.

CDR3 protein: CAWRIAGVISSYEQFF. The chain carries TRBV30 and TRBJ2-1; TCRdb's D call of TRBD2 is untestable without DNA. This CDR3 region has 16 residues. Germline V gives CDR1 GTSNPN, CDR2 SVGIG (reference sequence).

The chain carries TRBV6-2 or TRBV6-3 and TRBJ2-7; TCRdb reports TRBD2, a call that lacks DNA to check it against. Germline V gene sequence: CDR1 MNHEY, CDR2 SVGEGT. The length of the CDR3 is 17 residues. The CDR3 protein is CASSFSPGGRAGDEQYF.

The J gene is TRBJ2-3, the V gene TRBV7-2; TCRdb lists TRBD1, though no DNA is available to test this call. Germline CDR1 and CDR2: SGHTA and FQGNSA. The CDR3 consists of 15 residues. The CDR3 protein is CASSLAGGPIDTQYF.

By frequency, this clonotype is medium-sized. The J gene is TRBJ2-1, the V gene TRBV19; no DNA is available, so the TRBD2 call from TCRdb remains unchecked. The CDR3 is 16 amino acids. CDR1 and CDR2 from the germline V gene are LNHDA and SQIVND (reference sequence). The CDR3 loop is CASGPWSGVDYNEQFF.

In terms of frequency, this clonotype is medium-sized. The V gene is TRBV10-3, the J gene TRBJ1-1; TCRdb picks TRBD1, but there is no DNA to check that call. Per the germline V gene, CDR1 is ENHRY and CDR2 is SYGVKD. The CDR3 is made up of 15 amino acids. The CDR3 loop reads CAISEPYRGDTEAFF.

The V gene is TRBV5-6, the J gene TRBJ2-1; TCRdb proposes TRBD2, but this gene call is untestable without DNA. Germline CDR1 and CDR2: SGHDT and YYEEEE. This CDR3 contains 15 residues. CDR3 protein: CASSLVAGVANEQFF.

This clonotype is classed as medium-sized by frequency. V is TRBV15 and J is TRBJ2-5; as DNA is missing, the TRBD2 call by TCRdb cannot be tested. Germline CDR1 reads LNHNV; CDR2 reads YYDKDF (reference sequence). The length of the CDR3 is 15 residues. The CDR3 protein is CATTPTSGHGETQYF.

The rearrangement links TRBV12-3 or TRBV12-4 to TRBJ1-5; TCRdb returns TRBD1, unconfirmable since there is no DNA. CDR3 length equals 16 residues. CDR3 sequence: CASRDNRGQGDQPQHF.